Listed here are 21 T cell receptor beta chains from one sample, sequenced in a study of T cells in Graves' hyperthyroidism and ophthalmopathy. Amplification yielded TCR beta CDR3 regions, with RNA transcripts as the source. With the HTBI primer set, the TCR CDR3 went through a first round of RT-PCR. TCRdb reprocessed the multiplex PCR reads via MiXCR and lists one record per CDR3 protein. The repertoire holds about 640,000 distinct CDR3 sequences, roughly 20% seen once, with 34% in the top ten. The specimen sequenced was blood. All receptors come from a man aged 25-45 years with Graves' ophthalmopathy.

This clonotype was seen a single time. The V gene is TRBV11-1, the J gene TRBJ2-1, with 11 nucleotides matching TRBD1. CDR1 is SGHAT, CDR2 FQDESV, per germline (reference sequence). This CDR3 region has 15 residues. V dropped 5 bases and J dropped 7; count of bases not matched to a gene: 7. CDR3 region: CASSLRDRGGNEQFF. In nucleotides, the CDR3 is TGTGCCAGCAGCCTCCGGGACAGGGGGGGGAATGAGCAGTTCTTC. Full variable domain (rest looked up from reference TRBV11-1 and TRBJ2-1): EAEVAQSPRYKITEKSQAVAFWCDPISGHATLYWYRQILGQGPELLVQFQDESVVDDSQLPKDRFSAERLKGVDSTLKIQPAELGDSAMYLCASSLRDRGGNEQFFGPGTRLTVL.

J is TRBJ2-7 and V is TRBV20-1; 13 bases map to TRBD2. The CDR3 sequence is 14 residues long. After removal of 4 bases from V and 3 bases from J, the junction contained 3 bases not matched to a gene. Germline V gene lookup returns CDR1 DFQATT and CDR2 SNEGSKA (reference sequence). For the CDR3, the DNA is TGCAGTGCTACGGGACTAGCGGGAAACTACGAGCAGTACTTC. Its translation: CSATGLAGNYEQYF.

The V gene is TRBV6-1, the J gene TRBJ2-7, with TRBD2 matching over 8 bases. The CDR3 length is 14 residues. Germline-derived CDR1 and CDR2 are MNHNS and SASEGT. V was clipped by 1 base and J by 5 bases; unmatched bases: 4. This chain's CDR3 is CASSEVGLANEQYF. CDR3 in DNA: TGTGCCAGCAGTGAAGTAGGACTAGCCAACGAGCAGTACTTC.

This clonotype has at least ten counts. V is TRBV5-1 and J is TRBJ2-1; 9 positions match TRBD2. The germline V gene has CDR1 SGHRS and CDR2 YFSETQ. V trimming: 0 bases; J trimming: 1 base; junction bases outside the gene matches: 2. The CDR3 is 16 residues long. The CDR3 nucleotides are TGCGCCAGCAGCTTGGAAGCGGGAGGTTCCTACAATGAGCAGTTCTTC. This sequence encodes CASSLEAGGSYNEQFF.

In its sample, this clonotype was seen many times. The rearrangement joins TRBV3-1 to TRBJ1-5; maybe TRBD1 (5 bases). Germline V gene sequence: CDR1 LGHDT, CDR2 YNNKEL (reference sequence). CDR3 size: 14 residues. V gave up 5 bases and J gave up 1 base, with 9 bases separating them. CDR3 protein: CASSSRASNQPQHF. The CDR3 DNA is TGTGCCAGCAGCAGCAGGGCGAGCAATCAGCCCCAGCATTTT.

The rearrangement joins TRBV20-1 to TRBJ2-1; the D is unclear. Germline V CDR1 and CDR2: DFQATT, SNEGSKA (reference sequence). The CDR3 covers 13 residues. CDR3 protein: CRPAGRDYNEQFF. For the CDR3, the DNA is TGCAGGCCCGCCGGCCGAGACTACAATGAGCAGTTCTTC.

This sequence joins TRBV6-1 and TRBJ2-7; D perhaps matches TRBD2 (5 bases). CDR3 size: 13 residues. CDR1 is MNHNS and CDR2 is SASEGT in the germline V gene. The V end was cut by 7 bases, the J end by 4 bases, with 14 bases between. The CDR3 region is CASNVDGDYEQYF. The CDR3 DNA sequence: TGTGCCAGCAATGTGGACGGGGATTACGAGCAGTACTTC.

The CDR3 here is CSASLGVAKNIQYF. The CDR3 DNA follows: TGCAGTGCTAGTCTCGGGGTAGCCAAAAACATTCAGTACTTC. The chain links TRBV20-1 to TRBJ2-4, with D possibly TRBD2 on 5 matching bases. The V and J ends lost 3 bases and 0 bases respectively, with 9 bases between them. Per the germline V gene, CDR1 is DFQATT and CDR2 is SNEGSKA (reference sequence). The CDR3 length is 14 residues.

This clonotype was recorded many times. The rearrangement links TRBV11-2 to TRBJ1-1; D gene unclear. This CDR3 has 14 residues. V gave up 1 base and J gave up 3 bases, with 9 bases separating them. From germline, CDR1 is SGHAT and CDR2 FQNNGV. CDR3 coding DNA: TGTGCCAGCAGCTTAGTTAAGAGGGACACTGAAGCTTTCTTT. Protein product: CASSLVKRDTEAFF.

V usage is TRBV19 and J usage is TRBJ2-7; 16 nucleotides align to TRBD2. With the DNA end fitting TRBJ2-1 better, the J assignment may be wrong. This CDR3 region has 16 residues. Germline V CDR1 and CDR2: LNHDA, SQIVND (reference sequence). CDR3 DNA: TGTGCCAGTAGTATAGAGGGACTAGCGGGAGGGTACGAGCAGTTCTTC. Translating it yields CASSIEGLAGGYEQFF.

This clonotype has at least ten counts. This rearrangement joins TRBV28 to TRBJ1-2; D remains unclear. The CDR3 extends over 14 amino acids. The V gene's germline CDR1 is MDHEN and CDR2 SYDVKM. V was trimmed by 2 bases and J by 6 bases, leaving 13 bases between them. The CDR3 spells CASSLNGQEHGYTF. Here the CDR3 DNA reads TGTGCCAGCAGTTTAAATGGCCAGGAGCATGGCTACACCTTC.

The rearrangement uses TRBV7-2 and TRBJ2-7; D possibly corresponds to TRBD1 (7 bases). Deletions cut 4 bases from V and 2 bases from J, with 12 bases between. Germline V gives CDR1 SGHTA, CDR2 FQGNSA. The CDR3 covers 14 residues. The CDR3 loop is CASSSQGGTYEQYF. The CDR3 DNA reads as TGTGCCAGCAGCTCCCAGGGGGGCACCTACGAGCAGTACTTC.

This clonotype showed up just a few times. The chain joins TRBV19 to TRBJ2-1; TRBD2 matches 8 bases. CDR1 LNHDA and CDR2 SQIVND come from the germline V gene (reference sequence). The CDR3 is made up of 14 amino acids. V trimming: 10 bases; J trimming: 7 bases; junction bases outside the gene matches: 12. The CDR3, as DNA: TGTGCCACGAGAGACAGCGGGAGCCTGAATGAGCAGTTCTTC. This gives the protein CATRDSGSLNEQFF.

This clonotype occurred a few times. This chain uses TRBV18 with TRBJ2-1; 11 nucleotides match TRBD2. This CDR3 spans 17 amino acids. Germline V gene lookup returns CDR1 KGHSH and CDR2 LQKENI. The trim removed 3 bases at V and 6 bases at J, leaving 10 bases unmatched. CDR3 loop: CASSPSSGTSGTNEQFF. The CDR3 coding sequence is TGTGCCAGCTCACCGTCCTCCGGGACTAGCGGAACCAATGAGCAGTTCTTC. The full variable domain, in which reference TRBV18 and TRBJ2-1 provide the parts outside the CDR3, is NAGVMQNPRHLVRRRGQEARLRCSPMKGHSHVYWYRQLPEEGLKFMVYLQKENIIDESGMPKERFSAEFPKEGPSILRIQQVVRGDSAAYFCASSPSSGTSGTNEQFFGPGTRLTVL.

This clonotype was counted only a few times. The chain carries TRBV6-1 and TRBJ2-3; 11 nucleotides line up with TRBD2. V was clipped by 6 bases and J by 0 bases; unmatched bases: 5. Germline V lookup: CDR1 MNHNS, CDR2 SASEGT. The CDR3 runs to 16 residues. The CDR3 here is CASRPWTSGSTDTQYF. The CDR3 DNA is TGTGCCAGCAGACCCTGGACTAGCGGGAGCACAGATACGCAGTATTTT.

The J gene is TRBJ2-5, the V gene TRBV2; D call uncertain. The CDR3 loop spans 15 amino acids. Germline V lookup: CDR1 SNHLY, CDR2 FYNNEI. V was pared by 6 bases and J by 5 bases, with 19 bases between. CDR3 in DNA: TGTGCCAGCAGCCCCGTAGGAATGGGCCCGGAGACCCAGTACTTC. As protein: CASSPVGMGPETQYF. Together with reference TRBV2 and TRBJ2-5, the CDR3 gives the full variable domain: EPEVTQTPSHQVTQMGQEVILRCVPISNHLYFYWYRQILGQKVEFLVSFYNNEISEKSEIFDDQFSVERPDGSNFTLKIRSTKLEDSAMYFCASSPVGMGPETQYFGPGTRLLVL.

The CDR3 bases are TGTGCCACCAGCAGATACCTGGGACAGGGGCGTACCGGGGGCACTGAAGCTTTCTTT. It encodes CATSRYLGQGRTGGTEAFF. The chain combines TRBV15 with TRBJ1-1; TRBD1 agrees at 10 bases. CDR3 length equals 19 residues. Germline assignment: CDR1 LNHNV and CDR2 YYDKDF (reference sequence). V lost 2 bases and J lost 4; bases outside the gene matches: 16.

This clonotype was recorded at least ten times. The chain couples TRBV10-3 to TRBJ2-7; 11 positions agree with TRBD2. The V segment lost 2 bases and the J segment 7 bases; nucleotides outside the gene matches: 7. The CDR3 is made up of 15 amino acids. Germline values: CDR1 ENHRY, CDR2 SYGVKD. CDR3 region: CAISEGLAGGVEQYF. The CDR3 region has the DNA TGTGCCATCAGTGAGGGGCTAGCGGGAGGTGTGGAGCAGTACTTC.

A note on this clonotype: A much larger clonotype is one base distant, so this may be a read error. The rearrangement uses TRBV7-8 and TRBJ2-5; D might be TRBD2 (6 bases). Germline assignment: CDR1 SGHVS and CDR2 FQNEAQ. The CDR3 has 12 amino acids. V was shortened by 11 bases and J by 4 bases, with 14 bases between the two germline ends. CDR3 DNA sequence: TGTGCCGGCTGTACGGGAGTAGAGACCCAGTACTTC. Encoded protein: CAGCTGVETQYF.

The chain links TRBV14 to TRBJ2-1; 10 bases map to TRBD2. CDR1 SGHDN and CDR2 FVKESK come from the germline V gene. J was trimmed by 9 bases and V by 3 bases; bases with no gene match: 14. CDR3 size: 17 residues. The CDR3 region has the DNA TGTGCCAGCAGCCACCGCAGGGCCCTAGCGGGAGTAGGTGAGCAGTTCTTC. Translation gives CASSHRRALAGVGEQFF. Variable domain in full (rest from reference TRBV14 and TRBJ2-1): EAGVTQFPSHSVIEKGQTVTLRCDPISGHDNLYWYRRVMGKEIKFLLHFVKESKQDESGMPNNRFLAERTGGTYSTLKVQPAELEDSGVYFCASSHRRALAGVGEQFFGPGTRLTVL.

This chain connects TRBV4-1 to TRBJ1-4; D is ambiguous. Trimming stripped 4 bases from V and 1 base from J, with 10 bases between. This CDR3 is built from 15 residues. Germline CDR1 is MGHRA and CDR2 is YSYEKL. In DNA form, the CDR3 reads TGCGCCAGCAGCCCCCACTGGGAAACTAATGAAAAACTGTTTTTT. It encodes CASSPHWETNEKLFF.